The 30 T cell receptor beta chains listed next were all sequenced from one sample in a study of CXCR3 chemokines and chemotherapy response in bladder cancer. Each CDR3 protein is one row after TCRdb ran MiXCR on the PCR reads. Of over 2,500 distinct CDR3 sequences in the sample, approximately 12% were seen once. The specimen was collected from a patient whose treatment included neoadjuvant chemotherapy. These receptors originate from a human donor with bladder cancer that responded to neoadjuvant chemotherapy.

This clonotype is labeled as medium-sized. The chain uses TRBV19 and TRBJ2-2, with D uncertain. V was shortened by 7 bases and J by 6 bases, with 18 bases between the two germline ends. Germline V gives CDR1 LNHDA, CDR2 SQIVND (reference sequence). The CDR3 runs to 15 residues. In DNA, the CDR3 is TGTGCCAGTACCCCCCAAGCAGGAGTGGCCGGGGAGCTGTTTTTT. Translated, it gives CASTPQAGVAGELFF.

This clonotype is medium-sized within its sample. The V call is TRBV10-3, the J call TRBJ2-1; the match to TRBD1 covers 7 bases. V shed 7 bases and J 8 bases; nucleotides not matched to a gene: 5. CDR1 ENHRY and CDR2 SYGVKD come from the germline V gene. This CDR3 has 12 residues. The CDR3 sequence: CAIMDTGDEQFF. The CDR3 DNA sequence: TGTGCCATCATGGATACAGGGGATGAGCAGTTCTTC.

This clonotype is medium-sized within its sample. The chain couples TRBV27 to TRBJ1-2; TRBD1 matches at 9 bases. CDR1 is MNHEY, CDR2 SMNVEV, per germline (reference sequence). Unmatched junction bases numbered 13, after V lost 7 bases and J lost 10 bases. The CDR3 contains 14 residues. DNA for the CDR3: TGTGCCAGCACCATGACAGGGGGGGTACCTGTCTACACCTTC. This gives the protein CASTMTGGVPVYTF.

This clonotype was recorded at least ten times. This chain uses TRBV7-2 with TRBJ1-3; D call uncertain. Germline lookup yields CDR1 SGHTA and CDR2 FQGNSA. There are 15 residues in the CDR3. Trimming removed 5 bases at V and 0 bases at J, with 11 bases between. The CDR3 bases are TGTGCCAGCAGCCAGTACGGAAGCTCTGGAAACACCATATATTTT. Translating gives CASSQYGSSGNTIYF.

This clonotype was found once. With only one base between it and a far larger clone, this is likely a read error. The V gene is TRBV15, the J gene TRBJ2-1; 8 positions match TRBD1. CDR1 is LNHNV, CDR2 YYDKDF, per germline (reference sequence). This CDR3 contains 15 residues. V was clipped by 1 base and J by 10 bases; unmatched bases: 9. CDR3 region: CATSRALTGVYEQFF. The DNA for the CDR3 is TGTGCCACCAGCAGAGCTCTGACAGGGGTATACGAGCAGTTCTTC.

This clonotype was seen at least ten times. The chain is built from TRBV24-1 and TRBJ2-1; 10 nucleotides agree with TRBD2. With 3 bases clipped from V and 7 bases from J, the junction kept 8 bases outside the gene matches. The CDR3 is 16 amino acids. CDR1 KGHDR and CDR2 SFDVKD come from the germline V gene. The CDR3 region is CATSDPSGRAMNEQFF. Written as DNA, the CDR3 is TGTGCCACCAGTGATCCAAGCGGGAGGGCAATGAATGAGCAGTTCTTC.

This clonotype was seen many times. The rearrangement links TRBV28 to TRBJ2-3; 7 bases are shared with TRBD1. The ends lost 5 bases at V and 4 bases at J; junction bases unmatched: 9. The CDR3 extends over 15 amino acids. Per germline, CDR1 MDHEN and CDR2 SYDVKM. CDR3 bases: TGTGCCAGCAGTCCGGCGACAGGGTTCGCAGATACGCAGTATTTT. It yields the protein CASSPATGFADTQYF.

In its sample, this clonotype ranks as medium-sized. The chain couples TRBV12-3 or TRBV12-4 to TRBJ2-3; 7 bases are a match to TRBD1. Trimming cost V 4 bases and J 2 bases; bases outside gene matches: 6. There are 15 residues in the CDR3. Here the CDR3 DNA reads TGTGCCAGCAGTTGGGACAGAGGATTCACAGATACGCAGTATTTT. Translation: CASSWDRGFTDTQYF.

This clonotype came up many times. This chain uses TRBV18 with TRBJ2-5; 14 bases agree with TRBD2. Germline V gene data show CDR1 as KGHSH and CDR2 as LQKENI. The CDR3 runs 17 residues. With V trimmed by 0 bases and J by 4 bases, 4 bases remained unmatched. This CDR3 is CASSPPPGLAGVETQYF. Here the CDR3 DNA reads TGTGCCAGCTCACCACCACCGGGACTAGCGGGAGTAGAGACCCAGTACTTC.

A remark on this clonotype: This clone may be a read error of a much larger clone one base away. The chain couples TRBV5-6 to TRBJ2-5, with D perhaps matching TRBD2 (6 bases). In germline, CDR1 is SGHDT, CDR2 YYEEEE. Trimming removed 2 bases at V and 11 bases at J, with 16 bases between. This CDR3 spans 13 amino acids. The CDR3: CASSLLAWGEQYF. CDR3 nucleotide sequence: TGTGCCAGCAGCTTACTAGCCTGGGGTGAGCAGTACTTC. Combining the CDR3 with reference TRBV5-6 and TRBJ2-5 gives the whole variable domain DAGVTQSPTHLIKTRGQQVTLRCSPKSGHDTVSWYQQALGQGPQFIFQYYEEEERQRGNFPDRFSGHQFPNYSSELNVNALLLGDSALYLCASSLLAWGEQYFGPGTRLLVL.

This clonotype was seen ten or more times. The chain uses TRBV20-1 and TRBJ2-3; 7 bases fit TRBD2. V gave up 7 bases and J gave up 8 bases; unmatched junction bases: 9. The CDR3 is 12 amino acids. Germline assignment: CDR1 DFQATT and CDR2 SNEGSKA (reference sequence). The CDR3 sequence: CSDASGRGTQYF. For the CDR3, the DNA is TGCAGTGATGCTAGCGGCCGCGGTACGCAGTATTTT.

In its sample, this clonotype was seen many times. This chain joins TRBV18 and TRBJ2-7; D gene unclear. CDR3 length equals 14 residues. V was clipped by 5 bases and J by 2 bases, with 13 bases between them. The germline V gene has CDR1 KGHSH and CDR2 LQKENI. The CDR3 nucleotides are TGTGCCAGCTCAAAAGGTGGCAGGACCTACGAGCAGTACTTC. Translation gives CASSKGGRTYEQYF.

This clonotype has at least ten counts. The rearrangement uses TRBV7-9 and TRBJ2-1; 7 bases are shared with TRBD1. The CDR3 totals 14 residues. Germline loops: CDR1 SEHNR, CDR2 FQNEAQ (reference sequence). In DNA form, the CDR3 reads TGTGCTGTCGAGACAGGGAATAGATACAATGAGCAGTTCTTC. Encoded protein: CAVETGNRYNEQFF.

Remarks on this clonotype: A read error may be the cause here, since a much bigger clone is one base away. The chain joins TRBV27 to TRBJ2-7; 12 bases fit TRBD2. CDR3 length equals 19 residues. Per germline, CDR1 MNHEY and CDR2 SMNVEV (reference sequence). This CDR3 is CASSPFPGHRLAGAYEHYF. DNA for the CDR3: TGTGCCAGCAGCCCCTTCCCGGGACACCGACTAGCGGGGGCCTACGAGCATTACTTC.

By share, this clonotype counts as medium-sized. The chain joins TRBV24-1 to TRBJ2-3; weak D call: TRBD1 (6 bases). Looked up from germline, CDR1 is KGHDR and CDR2 is SFDVKD. The CDR3 extends over 16 amino acids. Trimming took 3 bases from V and 3 from J, leaving 15 bases between them. The CDR3 nucleotides are TGTGCCACCAGTGATATGGCAGGGGTTAGTACAGATACGCAGTATTTT. This codes for CATSDMAGVSTDTQYF.

There are many counts of this clonotype. The chain combines TRBV12-3 or TRBV12-4 with TRBJ2-1, with 9 bases matching TRBD1. V was pared by 4 bases and J by 2 bases, with 3 bases of the junction left unmatched. This CDR3 contains 15 residues. CDR3 bases: TGTGCCAGCAGTTGGGGGACAGGGACCTACAATGAGCAGTTCTTC. Translating gives CASSWGTGTYNEQFF.

This clonotype is judged medium-sized. V is TRBV6-2 or TRBV6-3 and J is TRBJ2-2; a possible D gene is TRBD2 (6 bases). CDR3 length: 15 residues. V lost 2 bases and J 4 bases, leaving 11 bases between the germline ends. In germline, CDR1 is MNHEY, CDR2 SVGEGT. The DNA for the CDR3 is TGTGCCAGCAGTTACACGGGGGACCCCACCGGGGAGCTGTTTTTT. Protein product: CASSYTGDPTGELFF.

The gene calls are TRBV13 and TRBJ2-5; 11 bases agree with TRBD2. J lost 5 bases, V lost 3 bases, and 8 bases had no gene match. The CDR3 sequence is 16 residues long. The germline gives CDR1 PRHDT, CDR2 FYEKMQ (reference sequence). CDR3 amino acids: CASSFTSGGWWETQYF. CDR3 nucleotides: TGTGCCAGCAGCTTTACTAGCGGGGGATGGTGGGAGACCCAGTACTTC.

This clonotype appeared many times. V usage is TRBV7-9 and J usage is TRBJ2-3; weak D call: TRBD2 (6 bases). This CDR3 has 14 amino acids. The ends were cut back, 5 bases at V and 4 bases at J, with 13 bases in the middle. Germline lookup yields CDR1 SEHNR and CDR2 FQNEAQ (reference sequence). CDR3 coding DNA: TGTGCCAGCAGCCGGGACTCGAGCTCAGATACGCAGTATTTT. As protein: CASSRDSSSDTQYF.

This clonotype showed up many times. This chain connects TRBV24-1 to TRBJ2-3; a possible D gene is TRBD2 (6 bases). This CDR3 is 17 amino acids long. The germline CDR1 and CDR2 sequences are KGHDR and SFDVKD. V shed 0 bases and J shed 4 bases, with 16 bases lying between them. The CDR3 loop is CATSDLEWREGSDTQYF. CDR3 DNA: TGTGCCACCAGTGATTTGGAATGGCGGGAAGGGTCAGATACGCAGTATTTT.

This clonotype was observed many times. The J gene is TRBJ2-1, the V gene TRBV12-3 or TRBV12-4, with 9 bases lining up with TRBD2. The CDR3 covers 16 residues. V lost 6 bases to trimming and J lost 10 bases; unmatched junction nucleotides: 16. This CDR3 reads CASSHPGTAAGGEQFF. CDR3 nucleotides: TGTGCCAGCAGCCACCCCGGGACCGCGGCGGGGGGGGAGCAGTTCTTC.

This clonotype was counted at least ten times. The genes are TRBV29-1 and TRBJ2-1; D is unclear. Trimming removed 0 bases at V and 0 bases at J, with 12 bases between. Germline lookup yields CDR1 SQVTM and CDR2 ANQGSEA. The CDR3 has 16 amino acids. The CDR3 loop is CSVEDRIRSSYNEQFF. In DNA form, the CDR3 reads TGCAGCGTTGAAGATCGAATCCGGAGCTCCTACAATGAGCAGTTCTTC.

This clonotype was seen many times. The chain has TRBV5-4 and TRBJ2-7; 8 positions agree with TRBD2. The CDR3 extends over 15 amino acids. Germline V gene sequence: CDR1 SGHNT, CDR2 YYREEE (reference sequence). The V gene end was trimmed by 1 base and the J gene end by 0 bases; junction bases not matched to a gene: 3. The CDR3 here is CASSLTGGASYEQYF. The CDR3 region has the DNA TGTGCCAGCAGCTTGACGGGGGGGGCCTCCTACGAGCAGTACTTC.

This clonotype is termed large. The genes are TRBV24-1 and TRBJ1-5; D is uncertain. V was clipped by 9 bases and J by 0 bases, with 5 bases between them. The length of the CDR3 is 12 residues. Per the germline V gene, CDR1 is KGHDR and CDR2 is SFDVKD. Here the CDR3 DNA reads TGTGCCACCCAGAGTAGCAATCAGCCCCAGCATTTT. The encoded protein is CATQSSNQPQHF.

This clonotype occurred many times. The chain is built from TRBV27 and TRBJ2-7; 8 bases match TRBD1. The trim removed 0 bases at V and 7 bases at J, leaving 2 bases unmatched. Germline V CDR1 and CDR2: MNHEY, SMNVEV (reference sequence). The CDR3 spans 13 residues. The CDR3 bases are TGTGCCAGCAGTTTATCCCGGACAGGGGAGCAGTACTTC. Its translation is CASSLSRTGEQYF.

This clonotype occurred many times. The V call is TRBV30, the J call TRBJ2-1, with 12 nucleotides matching TRBD2. Per germline, CDR1 GTSNPN and CDR2 SVGIG (reference sequence). The V segment lost 8 bases and the J segment 0 bases; nucleotides outside the gene matches: 2. The CDR3 is 14 amino acids. The CDR3 nucleotides read TGTGCCCGGACTAGCGGGAACTCCTACAATGAGCAGTTCTTC. Translation gives CARTSGNSYNEQFF.

The chain links TRBV20-1 to TRBJ2-5; 7 positions agree with TRBD1. The V gene end was trimmed by 6 bases and the J gene end by 8 bases; junction bases not matched to a gene: 12. CDR3 length: 13 residues. Germline CDR1 is DFQATT and CDR2 is SNEGSKA (reference sequence). The CDR3 DNA reads TGCAGTGCGCGAGGGGGCTTATGGGCAACCCAGTACTTC. Residues: CSARGGLWATQYF.

This chain connects TRBV6-5 to TRBJ2-7; D is unresolved. This CDR3 has 13 amino acids. V lost 5 bases and J 3 bases, leaving 11 bases between the germline ends. Germline lookup yields CDR1 MNHEY and CDR2 SVGAGI. CDR3 DNA sequence: TGTGCCAGCAGTCCTAGGGCCCTCTACGAGCAGTACTTC. Translated, it gives CASSPRALYEQYF.

V gene TRBV27 combines with J gene TRBJ2-7, with D possibly TRBD1 on 7 matching bases. Deletions cut 8 bases from V and 0 bases from J, with 11 bases between. In germline, CDR1 is MNHEY, CDR2 SMNVEV (reference sequence). This CDR3 is built from 13 residues. CDR3 protein: CASAQGGSYEQYF. CDR3 nucleotides: TGTGCCAGCGCTCAGGGGGGCTCCTACGAGCAGTACTTC.

By sample fraction, this clonotype is medium-sized (0.01 to 0.1%). The gene calls are TRBV6-6 and TRBJ2-3; D is unclear. The V end lost 2 bases, the J end lost 0 bases, and 6 bases lay between the germline ends. Germline loops: CDR1 MNHNY, CDR2 SVGAGI (reference sequence). This CDR3 has 14 residues. The CDR3 nucleotides read TGTGCCAGCAGTTACCCCGCTAGCACAGATACGCAGTATTTT. Encoded protein: CASSYPASTDTQYF.